The clone carrying this T cell receptor beta chain was found many times. Its antigen is undetermined. The entry originates in a study of T-cell memory formation after mild COVID-19. Study-level points and caveats: Later expanders leaned CD4+, whereas day 15 to 85 contracting clones were balanced CD4/CD8.

MiXCR, applied by TCRdb to the 5' RACE reads, yields one record per CDR3 protein. The repertoire holds roughly 250,000 distinct CDR3 sequences, around 15% seen once, with 3.5% in the top ten. The specimen sequenced was PBMCs or a T cell subset sorted from them (not recorded which). The sequence was obtained from a man aged 18 to 30 who had mild COVID-19 (a few samples of this study predate the infection). Cell type and time point are not known.

DNA of the CDR3: TGTGCCAGCAGGCTCGTCCGCGGGGGAAACAATGAGCAGTTCTTC. Residues: CASRLVRGGNNEQFF. The rearrangement joins TRBV7-9 to TRBJ2-1, with 7 bases aligning to TRBD2. Per germline, CDR1 SEHNR and CDR2 FQNEAQ (reference sequence). The CDR3 has 15 amino acids. With 6 bases clipped from V and 5 bases from J, the junction kept 10 bases outside the gene matches.